This record covers a single TCR beta chain. Its antigen remains unidentified. The record has no base qualities; no much larger clone is one base away. In light of the paper, this sample's time point label describes: blood 2 weeks post-SBRT. What the treatment or condition label conveys for this sample: 15 Gy SBRT to primary tumor, nephrectomy 4 weeks later. To follow tumor-enriched clonotypes, serial peripheral blood was collected from radiation-treated patients at baseline and at 2 weeks and 4 weeks after SBRT. Every patient had renal cell carcinoma of clear cell pathology. Genomic DNA for TCR sequencing was prepared using the QIAamp DNA Blood Mini Kit (Qiagen). The analyses included just those samples that passed every quality control check. TCR beta libraries were generated from genomic DNA with the immunoSEQ kit, following the manufacturer's recommendations. For library preparation, a first multiplex PCR was performed with proprietary primers, followed by a second PCR in which unique barcodes were added, and bead cleanups were performed after each round. Each sample batch included a kit-provided positive control reaction and a negative control reaction. The final libraries were assessed on an Agilent 4200 TapeStation D1000 ScreenTape, pooled by volume, and quantified by qPCR. Sequencing was performed on an Illumina NextSeq500 using a MidOutput 150-cycle cartridge, with 156 Read1 cycles, 15 Index1 cycles, and the kit custom primers. The pooled library was loaded at roughly 0.92 pM with a roughly 20% PhiX control spike-in. The study's processing was this. The vendor-processed data were analyzed in R, and a clonotype was defined as all T cells that share the same CDR3 nucleotide sequence. In the clone abundance analyses, frequencies were normalized to the 10,000 most abundant clones in each sample. Public T cell clones, averaging fewer than five per sample, were removed before analysis. A difference in abundance of at least 32-fold between compartments was used to define tumor-enriched and baseline blood-enriched clonotypes. Clonotypes expanded or contracted between blood time points were identified with a beta-binomial differential abundance model. Tumor-blood repertoire similarity was measured with the Baroni-Urbani and Buser coefficient, and groups were compared using two-tailed Wilcoxon tests in R. The table comes from immuneACCESS by way of TCRdb, which keeps in-frame sequences with V and J called. Part of the clones is missing from these tables; in studies checked, under half for an unresolved V gene and the rest for unknown reasons. V, J and clone size are taken as reported in that table, and D and trimming were inferred from the DNA itself. The sample contains some 75,000 clones, about 81% of them found a single time. The biggest ten clones account for almost 6% of the sample.

As encoded in the germline V gene, CDR1 is MNHEY while CDR2 is SVGAGI. At the junction V is shortened by 5 bases and J by 2 bases; bases outside the gene matches: 7. The CDR3 covers 15 residues, taking in both the cysteine and the phenylalanine. CDR3 DNA only is kept here, 45 bases in frame from base 1. This specimen comes from a study of radiation and T cells in renal cell carcinoma (dated by TCRdb to between 2020 and 2021). Describing the broader study: Samples were obtained from a clinical trial, in which 15 Gy stereotactic body radiation therapy was delivered to primary renal cell carcinomas and nephrectomy was performed 4 weeks later. A total of 50 to 60 samples underwent TCR beta sequencing, made up of around 26 tumors and roughly 27 peripheral blood samples. In the 40 to 55 samples combined, 4 million to 5 million unique CDR3 nucleotide sequences were found, encoding approximately 2,800,000 unique CDR3 amino acid sequences.

What the research found in general, with its limitations: In blood, the top tumor clonotypes increased from baseline to 2 weeks after radiation and then shrank by 4 weeks, which suggests a temporary expansion of tumor-resident clones. Tracking of blood repertoire dynamics stopped at less than 5 weeks after treatment, with no follow-up past that point. Because the trial had a single-armed design, the trial could not examine how radiation dose or scheduling affected the TCR repertoire. No pretreatment tumor biopsies were available, so the baseline intratumoral presence of clonotypes could not be determined.

This material consisted of blood, taken from a patient whose treatment included radiotherapy and nephrectomy. The source is a man in his 60s with renal cell carcinoma. The rearranged chain carries TRBV6-5 and TRBJ2-7; 9 middle bases align to TRBD2. In nucleotide form, the sequence is TGTGCCAGCAGTCGATTTAGCGGGAGCCCCTACGAGCAGTACTTC. The resulting protein is CASSRFSGSPYEQYF.